The rows below give T cell receptor beta chains drawn from one sample of a study of OX40 agonist ivuxolimab in advanced cancers. Here immunoSEQ multiplex PCR was the method, and the copy in TCRdb shows in-frame clones only, minus some. The sample has roughly 62,000 clones, 80% to 90% seen once. The sequenced sample was CD4+ or CD8+ T cells sorted from blood, obtained in a trial of the OX40 agonist ivuxolimab. Receptor source: an adult with an advanced solid tumor such as melanoma, head and neck, liver or kidney cancer. Each CDR3 is given with its conserved first and last residue. The D gene is left open where the match is weak. Clone size is shown for a subset of rows, as once, few, many or a class of expanded clone.

size	V	J	D	DNA	CDR3
-	TRBV4-3	TRBJ2-7	TRBD2	TGCGCCAGCAGCCAAGAAGGGGTTGGGCTAGCGGACGAGCAGTACTTC	CASSQEGVGLADEQYF
few	TRBV28	TRBJ1-4	-	TGTGCCAGCAGTTCATCCGGGGCCGAGGAACATAATGAAAAACTGTTTTTT	CASSSSGAEEHNEKLFF
few	TRBV28	TRBJ1-5	-	TGTGCCAGCAGTCTAGGTTTCGGCAATCAGCCCCAGCATTTT	CASSLGFGNQPQHF
-	TRBV6-6	TRBJ2-7	-	TGTGCCAGCACCGGACAGCTACCCTACGAGCAGTACTTC	CASTGQLPYEQYF
-	TRBV25-1	TRBJ2-5	-	TGTGCCAGCAGTGAATTTCAAGGAAAAGAGACCCAGTACTTC	CASSEFQGKETQYF
few	TRBV11-2	TRBJ2-5	-	TGTGCCAGCAGCTTAGGTTTTGAAGCGAGGTCGGTAGAGACCCAGTACTTC	CASSLGFEARSVETQYF
-	TRBV2	TRBJ2-7	-	TGTGCCAGCAGAAAAACTGTAAGCTCCTACGAGCAGTACTTC	CASRKTVSSYEQYF
-	TRBV9	TRBJ2-7	-	TGTGCCAGCAGCGCCACCGGGACCCACACCTACGAGCAGTACTTC	CASSATGTHTYEQYF
-	TRBV18	TRBJ2-2	TRBD2	TGTGCCAGCTCCCCGGGACTAGCGGATACGAACACCGGGGAGCTGTTTTTT	CASSPGLADTNTGELFF
once	TRBV7-3	TRBJ2-5	-	TGTGCCAGCAGCTTAGGGCTAGCCCCCCGAGAGACCCAGTACTTC	CASSLGLAPRETQYF
-	TRBV7-9	TRBJ1-1	TRBD1	TGTGCCAGCAGCGTATTTCCGGGACAGTTGAACACTGAAGCTTTCTTT	CASSVFPGQLNTEAFF
once	TRBV19	TRBJ2-7	TRBD2	TGTGCCAGTACTACTAGCGGGATCTACGAGCAGTACTTC	CASTTSGIYEQYF
-	TRBV30	TRBJ2-7	-	TGTGCCTGGAGTGAACGAATGAGCCCTATCCCCTACGAGCAGTACTTC	CAWSERMSPIPYEQYF
-	TRBV4-3	TRBJ1-2	-	TGCGCCAGCAGCCAAGATCAAGGCTATGGCTACACCTTC	CASSQDQGYGYTF
-	TRBV5-1	TRBJ1-1	-	TGCGCCAGCAGCTTGGCCGCCAGAGAAGGAACGAACACTGAAGCTTTCTTT	CASSLAAREGTNTEAFF
-	TRBV13	TRBJ2-7	-	TGTGCCAGCAGCTTAGGCGCAATCCCCTACGAGCAGTACTTC	CASSLGAIPYEQYF
-	TRBV19	TRBJ1-2	-	TGTGCCAGTGAGACCCGCTTGAAGAACTATGGCTACACCTTC	CASETRLKNYGYTF
-	TRBV7-9	TRBJ2-2	-	TGTGCCAGCAGCTTAGGCCAGGCCGCCGGGGAGCTGTTTTTT	CASSLGQAAGELFF
-	TRBV4-1	TRBJ1-2	TRBD1	TGCGCCAGCAGTAACCAACTTAGGGCAGGGGGCTCTGGCTACACCTTC	CASSNQLRAGGSGYTF
-	TRBV4-1	TRBJ2-3	TRBD2	TGCGCCAGCAGCCATCGACGGATAGCGGGAGGGCTGGGGGATACGCAGTATTTT	CASSHRRIAGGLGDTQYF
-	TRBV19	TRBJ2-5	-	TGTGCCAGTAGTATAGGGGGGGCTGGTGAGCAGTACTTC	CASSIGGAGEQYF
once	TRBV7-2	TRBJ2-5	TRBD2	TGTGCCAGCACTACCCAGGGGACTAGCGGAGAGACCCAGTACTTC	CASTTQGTSGETQYF
-	TRBV2	TRBJ1-3	-	TGTGCCAGCAAAACATCTCTGGGAAACACCATATATTTT	CASKTSLGNTIYF
-	TRBV16	TRBJ1-5	-	TGTGCCAGCAGCCAACAGGATTTGAGCAATCAGCCCCAGCATTTT	CASSQQDLSNQPQHF
-	TRBV19	TRBJ1-5	-	TGTGCCAGTAGTATCCAACGCCCCGACGGGAATCAGCCCCAGCATTTT	CASSIQRPDGNQPQHF
-	TRBV25-1	TRBJ2-7	-	TGTGCCAGCAGTTCTACCGGGACGGAGTCCTACGAGCAGTACTTC	CASSSTGTESYEQYF
-	TRBV19	TRBJ2-2	TRBD1	TGTGCCAGTAGTGCCGGACAGGGGGCAAGCGGGGAGCTGTTTTTT	CASSAGQGASGELFF
-	TRBV19	TRBJ2-7	TRBD1	TGTGCCAGTAGTATGGGTGAGCAGGGGGCTACCTACGAGCAGTACTTC	CASSMGEQGATYEQYF